This is a list of T cell receptor beta chains from one sample in a study of Ad26.COV2.S vaccination and SARS-CoV-2 variants. Using immunoSEQ multiplex PCR, the repertoire was profiled, and TCRdb retains in-frame clones only, with some absent. This sample yields 250,000 or so clones, of which roughly 85% are seen a single time; less than 3.5% belongs to the top ten. The sample here was peripheral blood, taken in a trial of Ad26.COV2.S vaccine versus placebo. The receptors shown here come from a person between 18 and 60 years old who received the Ad26.COV2.S COVID-19 vaccine or a placebo. The CDR3 runs from the conserved cysteine through the conserved F or W. Fields, in order: clone size, D gene, V gene, J gene, CDR3 protein, CDR3 DNA. The D gene is left open where the match is weak. Clone size is shown for a subset of rows, as once, few, many or a class of expanded clone.

size: NA; D: NA; V: TRBV16; J: TRBJ1-6; CDR3: CASSQSRQGSSPLHF; DNA: TGTGCCAGCAGCCAATCGAGGCAGGGGAGTTCACCCCTCCACTTT
size: NA; D: NA; V: TRBV7-9; J: TRBJ1-3; CDR3: CASRDSAGNGNTIYF; DNA: TGTGCCAGCAGAGACAGCGCAGGGAATGGAAACACCATATATTTT
size: few; D: NA; V: TRBV7-2; J: TRBJ2-2; CDR3: CASSLASSPNTGELFF; DNA: TGTGCCAGCAGCTTAGCGTCAAGCCCTAACACCGGGGAGCTGTTTTTT
size: NA; D: NA; V: TRBV5-1; J: TRBJ1-6; CDR3: CASSLAGNNSPLHF; DNA: TGCGCCAGCAGCTTGGCTGGGAATAATTCACCCCTCCACTTT
size: NA; D: TRBD1; V: TRBV18; J: TRBJ2-5; CDR3: CASCRGIQETQYF; DNA: TGTGCCAGCTGCAGGGGGATCCAAGAGACCCAGTACTTC
size: NA; D: NA; V: TRBV12-3/TRBV12-4; J: TRBJ1-1; CDR3: CASSPFTDDEAFF; DNA: TGTGCCAGCAGTCCCTTTACGGACGATGAAGCTTTCTTT
size: few; D: NA; V: TRBV6-5; J: TRBJ2-7; CDR3: CASSYSKARLYEQYF; DNA: TGTGCCAGCAGTTACTCGAAGGCGCGTTTATACGAGCAGTACTTC
size: NA; D: NA; V: TRBV19; J: TRBJ1-2; CDR3: CTSSPGHDYYGYTF; DNA: TGTACCAGTAGCCCGGGACACGACTACTATGGCTACACCTTC
size: NA; D: NA; V: TRBV7-9; J: TRBJ2-5; CDR3: CASSLGGGYQETQYF; DNA: TGTGCCAGCAGCTTAGGAGGGGGGTACCAAGAGACCCAGTACTTC
size: NA; D: NA; V: TRBV9; J: TRBJ1-3; CDR3: CASSVDRGASFSGNTIYF; DNA: TGTGCCAGCAGCGTAGATCGCGGGGCCTCCTTCTCTGGAAACACCATATATTTT
size: NA; D: NA; V: TRBV30; J: TRBJ1-1; CDR3: CAWSVQVGMNTEAFF; DNA: TGTGCCTGGAGTGTACAGGTTGGTATGAACACTGAAGCTTTCTTT
size: NA; D: NA; V: TRBV30; J: TRBJ2-1; CDR3: CAWSTTRPQQFF; DNA: TGTGCCTGGAGCACCACTAGACCCCAGCAGTTCTTC
size: NA; D: TRBD2; V: TRBV5-1; J: TRBJ2-5; CDR3: CASSLEASGSIETQYF; DNA: TGCGCCAGCAGCTTGGAAGCTAGCGGGAGTATAGAGACCCAGTACTTC
size: NA; D: TRBD1; V: TRBV2; J: TRBJ2-2; CDR3: CASSGYPGTGLNTGELFF; DNA: TGTGCCAGCAGCGGCTATCCCGGGACAGGACTAAACACCGGGGAGCTGTTTTTT
size: NA; D: NA; V: TRBV7-9; J: TRBJ2-7; CDR3: CASSSSGAAYEQYF; DNA: TGTGCCAGCAGCTCCTCAGGGGCGGCCTACGAGCAGTACTTC
size: NA; D: NA; V: TRBV27; J: TRBJ2-1; CDR3: CASTRGFGVGEQFF; DNA: TGTGCCAGCACCAGGGGATTTGGGGTGGGTGAGCAGTTCTTC
size: NA; D: TRBD2; V: TRBV12-5; J: TRBJ2-3; CDR3: CASGLRLAGFQVASDTQYF; DNA: TGTGCTAGTGGTTTGCGGCTAGCGGGGTTTCAAGTGGCCTCGGATACGCAGTATTTT
size: NA; D: NA; V: TRBV28; J: TRBJ1-1; CDR3: CASSLPLGLQGAFF; DNA: TGTGCCAGCAGTTTACCCTTGGGCCTCCAAGGAGCTTTCTTT
size: NA; D: TRBD1; V: TRBV18; J: TRBJ2-7; CDR3: CASSPLGWQGAIEQYF; DNA: TGTGCCAGCTCACCACTCGGTTGGCAGGGGGCGATCGAGCAGTACTTC
size: NA; D: NA; V: TRBV7-9; J: TRBJ1-2; CDR3: CASSLGINYGYTF; DNA: TGTGCCAGCAGCTTAGGAATAAACTATGGCTACACCTTC
size: NA; D: NA; V: TRBV18; J: TRBJ2-2; CDR3: CASPRDDNTGELFF; DNA: TGTGCCAGCCCTCGAGACGACAACACCGGGGAGCTGTTTTTT
size: once; D: NA; V: TRBV19; J: TRBJ1-5; CDR3: CASSIDWGARQPQHF; DNA: TGTGCCAGTAGTATAGATTGGGGGGCCCGGCAGCCCCAGCATTTT
size: NA; D: NA; V: TRBV28; J: TRBJ2-1; CDR3: CASSEQGLYNEQFF; DNA: TGTGCCAGCAGTGAACAGGGATTGTATAATGAGCAGTTCTTC
size: once; D: NA; V: TRBV5-1; J: TRBJ2-1; CDR3: CASSKAGRPIPNEQFF; DNA: TGCGCCAGCAGCAAGGCGGGACGGCCCATCCCCAATGAGCAGTTCTTC
size: NA; D: TRBD2; V: TRBV24-1; J: TRBJ2-1; CDR3: CATDLWGGDEQFF; DNA: TGTGCCACCGACCTTTGGGGGGGGGATGAGCAGTTCTTC
size: NA; D: NA; V: TRBV5-6; J: TRBJ2-2; CDR3: CASSLGRRATGELFF; DNA: TGTGCCAGCAGCTTGGGGCGGCGAGCCACCGGGGAGCTGTTTTTT